Shown below are 12 T cell receptor beta chains from a single sample sequenced in a study of T cells in Graves' hyperthyroidism and ophthalmopathy. Authors of the study amplified TCR beta CDR3 regions from RNA transcripts. TCR CDR3 regions were first amplified by RT-PCR with HTBI primers. TCRdb used MiXCR to reprocess the multiplex PCR reads, holding one entry per CDR3 protein. Seen here are more than 550,000 distinct CDR3 sequences, 45% observed once, and the top ten hold roughly 7.2%. The sample consisted of peripheral blood or thyroid tissue (not recorded which). These receptors were taken from an adult man with Graves' disease, either hyperthyroidism or ophthalmopathy (not recorded which).

This clonotype was detected a few times. The V and J genes are TRBV2 and TRBJ1-6; D might be TRBD1 (5 bases). Trimming cost V 5 bases and J 13 bases, with 12 bases left between them. The CDR3 length is 12 residues. Germline CDR1 and CDR2: SNHLY and FYNNEI. This CDR3 reads CASSRGDQPLHF. The DNA of the CDR3 is TGTGCCAGCAGTAGGGGAGATCAGCCCCTCCACTTT. The whole variable domain, remainder taken from reference TRBV2 and TRBJ1-6, is EPEVTQTPSHQVTQMGQEVILRCVPISNHLYFYWYRQILGQKVEFLVSFYNNEISEKSEIFDDQFSVERPDGSNFTLKIRSTKLEDSAMYFCASSRGDQPLHFGNGTRLTVT.

CDR3 DNA: TGTGCCATCAGTGAGTCGTCGGGGAATTCACCCCTCCACTTT. Protein: CAISESSGNSPLHF. The chain joins TRBV10-3 to TRBJ1-6, with D unclear. The CDR3 spans 14 residues. The germline gives CDR1 ENHRY, CDR2 SYGVKD. V was shortened by 0 bases and J by 7 bases, with 7 bases between the two germline ends.

This clonotype was recorded a few times. The chain combines TRBV7-8 with TRBJ1-2; D is unclear. V was cut by 5 bases and J by 8 bases, with 15 bases left in between. The CDR3 sequence is 13 residues long. Looked up from germline, CDR1 is SGHVS and CDR2 is FQNEAQ. The CDR3 is CASSSSHSLGYTF. As DNA, the CDR3 is TGTGCCAGCAGCAGCTCACATAGTTTGGGCTACACCTTC. Full variable domain (remainder filled in from reference TRBV7-8 and TRBJ1-2): GAGVSQSPRYKVAKRGQDVALRCDPISGHVSLFWYQQALGQGPEFLTYFQNEAQLDKSGLPSDRFFAERPEGSVSTLKIQRTQQEDSAVYLCASSSSHSLGYTFGSGTRLTVV.

The chain joins TRBV11-2 to TRBJ2-2; the match to TRBD1 covers 7 bases. V gave up 5 bases and J gave up 2 bases; unmatched junction bases: 5. The V gene's germline CDR1 is SGHAT and CDR2 FQNNGV. The CDR3 loop spans 15 amino acids. The CDR3, as DNA: TGTGCCAGCAGCCTCCGGGACAGAAACACCGGGGAGCTGTTTTTT. Amino acid sequence: CASSLRDRNTGELFF.

Many counts were recorded for this clonotype. V and J are TRBV9 and TRBJ1-3; D unclear. Trimming took 0 bases from V and 0 from J, leaving 7 bases between them. This CDR3 is built from 15 residues. The germline V gene encodes CDR1 SGDLS and CDR2 YYNGEE. CDR3 amino acids: CASSVDAGSGNTIYF. Here the CDR3 DNA reads TGTGCCAGCAGCGTAGATGCGGGCTCTGGAAACACCATATATTTT.

A word on this clonotype: Being one base from a much bigger clone, this may be a read error. V usage is TRBV7-6 and J usage is TRBJ2-5; a possible D gene is TRBD1 (6 bases). This CDR3 region has 13 residues. Trimming took 2 bases from V and 5 from J, leaving 9 bases between them. Germline V gene sequence: CDR1 SGHVS, CDR2 FNYEAQ. The CDR3 reads CASSLPRGETQYF. The CDR3 DNA sequence: TGTGCCAGCAGCTTACCCAGGGGCGAGACCCAGTACTTC.

This clonotype was recorded many times. CDR3 loop: CASSSLDGQPQHF. The DNA of the CDR3 is TGTGCCAGCAGCTCCCTGGACGGGCAGCCCCAGCATTTT. The chain employs TRBV7-6 and TRBJ1-5; no reliable D call. CDR1 is SGHVS and CDR2 is FNYEAQ in the germline V gene. The CDR3 loop spans 13 amino acids. The germline V and J ends were trimmed by 4 bases and 7 bases, with 11 bases remaining between them.

There are a few counts of this clonotype. The chain has TRBV7-2 and TRBJ1-1; TRBD1 aligns across 7 bases. In germline, CDR1 is SGHTA, CDR2 FQGNSA. The V segment lost 1 base and the J segment 2 bases; nucleotides outside the gene matches: 13. The CDR3 has 18 residues. CDR3: CASSLVRFRGSLNTEAFF. CDR3 nucleotides: TGTGCCAGCAGCTTAGTCCGGTTCAGGGGGAGCCTTAACACTGAAGCTTTCTTT.

As regards this clonotype: One junction end disagrees with the germline gene, perhaps due to a read error. The J gene is TRBJ1-1, the V gene TRBV7-2, with a possible D match to TRBD1 (5 bases). The CDR3 totals 15 residues. CDR1 is SGHTA, CDR2 FQGNSA, per germline. Written as DNA, the CDR3 is TGTGCCGGCAGCTTAGACCAGGGCGGGAACACTGAAGCTTTCTTT. Amino acid sequence: CAGSLDQGGNTEAFF.

V gene TRBV15 combines with J gene TRBJ2-7, with D maybe TRBD1 (5 bases). The CDR3 has 14 residues. The germline gives CDR1 LNHNV, CDR2 YYDKDF (reference sequence). Trimming pared 3 bases from V and 1 base from J, leaving 10 bases between. The CDR3 coding sequence is TGTGCCACCAGCAGTACTCAGGGATCCTACGAGCAGTACTTC. Protein: CATSSTQGSYEQYF.

This clonotype has at least ten counts. V usage is TRBV29-1 and J usage is TRBJ2-7; D is possibly TRBD1 or TRBD2 (7 bases each). V was trimmed by 6 bases and J by 2 bases, leaving 20 bases between them. CDR3 length: 15 amino acids. Germline V gives CDR1 SQVTM, CDR2 ANQGSEA. CDR3 sequence reads: CSVAGDRSNTYEQYF. In DNA, the CDR3 is TGCAGCGTGGCGGGGGACAGATCTAACACCTACGAGCAGTACTTC.

This clonotype has only a few counts. V is TRBV19 and J is TRBJ1-1; D call uncertain. CDR1 is LNHDA and CDR2 is SQIVND in the germline V gene (reference sequence). There are 14 residues in the CDR3. The V gene lost 9 bases and the J gene lost 1 base, with 15 bases spanning the gap. The CDR3 sequence is CASSYAEPNTEAFF. CDR3 nucleotide sequence: TGTGCCAGCAGTTACGCCGAGCCGAACACTGAAGCTTTCTTT.